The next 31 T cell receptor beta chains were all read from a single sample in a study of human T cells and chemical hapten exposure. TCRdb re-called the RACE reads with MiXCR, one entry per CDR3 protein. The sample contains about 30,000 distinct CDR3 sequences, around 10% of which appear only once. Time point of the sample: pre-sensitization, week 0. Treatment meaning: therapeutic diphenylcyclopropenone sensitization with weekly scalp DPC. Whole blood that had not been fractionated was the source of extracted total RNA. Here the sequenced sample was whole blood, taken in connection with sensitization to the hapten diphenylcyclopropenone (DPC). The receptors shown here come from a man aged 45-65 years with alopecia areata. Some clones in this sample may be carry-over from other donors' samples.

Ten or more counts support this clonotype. Here the CDR3 reads CSAIPGQGQPQHF. DNA of the CDR3: TGCAGTGCCATCCCGGGACAGGGACAGCCCCAGCATTTT. The chain employs TRBV20-1 and TRBJ1-5; 9 bases are a match to TRBD1. The CDR3 length is 13 residues. In germline, CDR1 is DFQATT, CDR2 SNEGSKA (reference sequence). Trimming at V came to 6 bases and at J to 7 bases, leaving 7 bases not matched to a gene.

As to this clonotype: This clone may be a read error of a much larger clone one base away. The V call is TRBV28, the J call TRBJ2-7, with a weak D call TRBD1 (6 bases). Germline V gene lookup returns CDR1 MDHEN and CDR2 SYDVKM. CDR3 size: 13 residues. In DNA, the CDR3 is TGTGCCAGCAGTTTCTCCAGGGGCTACGAGCTGTACTTC. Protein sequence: CASSFSRGYELYF.

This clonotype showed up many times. The CDR3 sequence is CASSHQGAGETGELFF. Here the CDR3 DNA reads TGTGCCAGTAGCCATCAAGGGGCGGGAGAGACCGGGGAGCTGTTTTTT. The chain couples TRBV19 to TRBJ2-2; 7 nucleotides agree with TRBD2. The germline CDR1 and CDR2 sequences are LNHDA and SQIVND (reference sequence). The CDR3 has 16 residues. The trim removed 6 bases at V and 5 bases at J, leaving 12 bases unmatched.

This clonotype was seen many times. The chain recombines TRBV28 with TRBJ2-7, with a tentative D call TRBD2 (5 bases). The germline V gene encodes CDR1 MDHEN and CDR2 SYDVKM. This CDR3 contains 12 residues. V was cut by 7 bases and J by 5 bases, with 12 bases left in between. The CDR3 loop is CASTPGNNEQYF. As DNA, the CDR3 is TGTGCCAGCACCCCGGGGAACAACGAGCAGTACTTC.

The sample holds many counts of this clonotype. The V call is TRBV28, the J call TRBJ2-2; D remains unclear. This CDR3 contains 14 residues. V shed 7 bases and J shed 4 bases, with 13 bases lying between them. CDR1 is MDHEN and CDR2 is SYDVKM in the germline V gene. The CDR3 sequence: CASTILSSTGELFF. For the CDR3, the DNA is TGTGCCAGCACGATTCTGAGCAGCACCGGGGAGCTGTTTTTT.

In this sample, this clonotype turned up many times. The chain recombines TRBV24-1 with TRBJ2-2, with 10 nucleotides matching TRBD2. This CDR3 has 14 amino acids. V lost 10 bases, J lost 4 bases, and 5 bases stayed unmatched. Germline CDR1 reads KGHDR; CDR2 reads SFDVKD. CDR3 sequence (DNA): TGTGCCACGGAGCGGGAGGGTAGCACCGGGGAGCTGTTTTTT. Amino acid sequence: CATEREGSTGELFF.

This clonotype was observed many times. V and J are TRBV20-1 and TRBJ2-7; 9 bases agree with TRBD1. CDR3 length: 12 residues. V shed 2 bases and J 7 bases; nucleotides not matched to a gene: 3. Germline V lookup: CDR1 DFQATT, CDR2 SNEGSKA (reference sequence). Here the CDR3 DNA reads TGCAGTGCTAGAAGGACAGGGGATGAGCAGTACTTC. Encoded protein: CSARRTGDEQYF.

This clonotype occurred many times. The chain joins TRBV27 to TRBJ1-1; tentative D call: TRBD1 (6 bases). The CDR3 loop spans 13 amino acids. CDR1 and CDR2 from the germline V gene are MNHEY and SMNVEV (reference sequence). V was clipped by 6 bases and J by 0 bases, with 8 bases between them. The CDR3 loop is CASRTGMNTEAFF. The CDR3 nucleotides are TGTGCCAGCAGGACAGGCATGAACACTGAAGCTTTCTTT.

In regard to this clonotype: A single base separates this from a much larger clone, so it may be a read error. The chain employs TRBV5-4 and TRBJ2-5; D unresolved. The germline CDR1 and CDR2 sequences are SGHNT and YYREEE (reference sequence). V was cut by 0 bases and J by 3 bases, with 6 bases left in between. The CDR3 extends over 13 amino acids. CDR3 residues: CASSLDGKETQYF. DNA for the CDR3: TGTGCCAGCAGCTTGGACGGTAAAGAGACCCAGTACTTC.

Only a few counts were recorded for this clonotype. The CDR3 spells CASALEGNQPQHF. The CDR3 region has the DNA TGTGCCAGCGCTTTGGAGGGCAATCAGCCCCAGCATTTT. The chain combines TRBV28 with TRBJ1-5; D is ambiguous. The CDR3 spans 13 residues. CDR1 MDHEN and CDR2 SYDVKM come from the germline V gene. V lost 8 bases and J 2 bases, leaving 10 bases between the germline ends. The full variable domain, with the rest looked up from reference TRBV28 and TRBJ1-5, is DVKVTQSSRYLVKRTGEKVFLECVQDMDHENMFWYRQDPGLGLRLIYFSYDVKMKEKGDIPEGYSVSREKKERFSLILESASTNQTSMYLCASALEGNQPQHFGDGTRLSIL.

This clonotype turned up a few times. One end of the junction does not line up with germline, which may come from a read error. The CDR3 loop is CTSSAAGSANEQFF. Written as DNA, the CDR3 is TGTACCAGCAGCGCGGCAGGGTCCGCCAATGAGCAGTTCTTC. This chain uses TRBV7-7 with TRBJ2-1; possibly TRBD1 for D (5 bases). The CDR3 has 14 residues. Germline loops: CDR1 SSHAT, CDR2 FNYEAQ (reference sequence).

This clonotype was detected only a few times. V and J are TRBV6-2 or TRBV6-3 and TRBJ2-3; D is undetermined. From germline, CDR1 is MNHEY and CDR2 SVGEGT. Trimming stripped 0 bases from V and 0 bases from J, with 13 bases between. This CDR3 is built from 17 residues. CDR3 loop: CASSYSSGRASTDTQYF. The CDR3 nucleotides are TGTGCCAGCAGTTACTCGAGTGGTAGGGCTAGCACAGATACGCAGTATTTT.

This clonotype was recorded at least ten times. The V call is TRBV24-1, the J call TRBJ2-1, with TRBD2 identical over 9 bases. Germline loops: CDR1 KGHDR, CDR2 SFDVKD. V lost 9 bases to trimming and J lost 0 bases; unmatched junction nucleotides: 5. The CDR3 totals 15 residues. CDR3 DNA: TGTGCCACCGCCTTTAGCGGGAGCTCCTACAATGAGCAGTTCTTC. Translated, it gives CATAFSGSSYNEQFF.

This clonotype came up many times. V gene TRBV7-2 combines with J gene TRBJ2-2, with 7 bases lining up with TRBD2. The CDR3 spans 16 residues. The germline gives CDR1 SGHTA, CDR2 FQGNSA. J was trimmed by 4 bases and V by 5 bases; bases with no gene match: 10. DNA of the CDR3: TGTGCCAGCAGCCCGGGGGGAGCGGGATTCACCGGGGAGCTGTTTTTT. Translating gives CASSPGGAGFTGELFF.

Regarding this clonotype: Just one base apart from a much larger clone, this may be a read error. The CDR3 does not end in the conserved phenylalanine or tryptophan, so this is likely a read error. DNA of the CDR3: TGTGCCAGCAGTCAGGGGGAGAATGAGCAGTTCATC. It codes for CASSQGENEQFI. The genes are TRBV27 and TRBJ2-1; TRBD1 matches at 7 bases. CDR3 length equals 12 residues. V lost 5 bases and J lost 7; bases outside the gene matches: 2. Per the germline V gene, CDR1 is MNHEY and CDR2 is SMNVEV (reference sequence).

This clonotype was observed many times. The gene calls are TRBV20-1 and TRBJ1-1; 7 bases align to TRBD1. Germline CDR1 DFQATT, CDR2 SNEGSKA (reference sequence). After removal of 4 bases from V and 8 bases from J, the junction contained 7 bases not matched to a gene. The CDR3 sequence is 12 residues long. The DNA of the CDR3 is TGCAGTGCTACCCTGACAGGGAGGGAAGCTTTCTTT. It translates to CSATLTGREAFF.

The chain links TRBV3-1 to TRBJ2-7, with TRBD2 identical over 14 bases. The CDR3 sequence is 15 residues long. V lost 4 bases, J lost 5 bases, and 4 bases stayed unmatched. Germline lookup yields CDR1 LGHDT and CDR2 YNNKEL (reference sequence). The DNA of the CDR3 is TGTGCCAGCAGCCCGGGACTAGCGGGAGCAGACGAGCAGTACTTC. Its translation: CASSPGLAGADEQYF.

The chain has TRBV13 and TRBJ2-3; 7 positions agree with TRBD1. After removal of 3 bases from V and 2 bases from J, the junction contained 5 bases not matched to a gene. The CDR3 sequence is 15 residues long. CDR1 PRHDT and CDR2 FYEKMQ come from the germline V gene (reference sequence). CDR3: CASSFRGTYTDTQYF. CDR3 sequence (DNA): TGTGCCAGCAGCTTCAGGGGGACCTACACAGATACGCAGTATTTT.

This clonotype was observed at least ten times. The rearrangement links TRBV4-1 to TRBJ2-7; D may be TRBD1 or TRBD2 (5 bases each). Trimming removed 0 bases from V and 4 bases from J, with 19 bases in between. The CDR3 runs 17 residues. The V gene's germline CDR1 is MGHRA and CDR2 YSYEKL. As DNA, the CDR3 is TGCGCCAGCAGCCAAGAGTCGCCGGGACCCAGCCTTTACGAGCAGTACTTC. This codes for CASSQESPGPSLYEQYF.

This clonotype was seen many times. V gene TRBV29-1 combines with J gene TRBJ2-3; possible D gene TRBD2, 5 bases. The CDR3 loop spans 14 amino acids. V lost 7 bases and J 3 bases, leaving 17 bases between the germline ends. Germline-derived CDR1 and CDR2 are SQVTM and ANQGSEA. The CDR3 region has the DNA TGCAGCGCCCCGGAGGCCGGTAGTACAGATACGCAGTATTTT. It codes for CSAPEAGSTDTQYF.

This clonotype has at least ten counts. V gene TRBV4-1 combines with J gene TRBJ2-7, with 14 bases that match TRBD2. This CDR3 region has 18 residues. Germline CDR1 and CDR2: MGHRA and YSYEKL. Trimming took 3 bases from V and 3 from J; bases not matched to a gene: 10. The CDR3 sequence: CASSHLGLAGGSIYEQYF. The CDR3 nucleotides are TGCGCCAGCAGCCACCTCGGACTAGCGGGAGGCTCGATCTACGAGCAGTACTTC.

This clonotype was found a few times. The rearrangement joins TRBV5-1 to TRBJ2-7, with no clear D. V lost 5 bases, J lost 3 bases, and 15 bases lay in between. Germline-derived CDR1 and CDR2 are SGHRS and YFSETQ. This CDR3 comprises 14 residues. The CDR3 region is CASRPLASVYEQYF. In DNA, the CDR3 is TGCGCCAGCAGACCGCTGGCGTCCGTCTACGAGCAGTACTTC.

In DNA form, the CDR3 reads TGTGCCAGCAGGCGCCTAGCGGGAGGGGATACGCAGTATTTT. Protein sequence: CASRRLAGGDTQYF. The rearrangement joins TRBV6-5 to TRBJ2-3; TRBD2 matches at 12 bases. After removal of 6 bases from V and 6 bases from J, the junction contained 4 bases not matched to a gene. Germline V lookup: CDR1 MNHEY, CDR2 SVGAGI. The CDR3 totals 14 residues.

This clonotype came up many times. As DNA, the CDR3 is TGTGCCAGCAGCGGAGGTCAAGGAGAACAGCCCCAGCATTTT. Its translation is CASSGGQGEQPQHF. The chain couples TRBV9 to TRBJ1-5, with no clear D. The CDR3 loop spans 14 amino acids. V dropped 3 bases and J dropped 7 bases, with 14 bases sitting between them. Germline CDR1 is SGDLS and CDR2 is YYNGEE.

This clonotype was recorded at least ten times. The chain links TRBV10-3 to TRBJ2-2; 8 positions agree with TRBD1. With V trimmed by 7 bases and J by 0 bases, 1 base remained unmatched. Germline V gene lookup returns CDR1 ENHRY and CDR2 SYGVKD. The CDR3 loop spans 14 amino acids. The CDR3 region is CAITGQANTGELFF. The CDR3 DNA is TGTGCCATCACGGGACAGGCGAACACCGGGGAGCTGTTTTTT.

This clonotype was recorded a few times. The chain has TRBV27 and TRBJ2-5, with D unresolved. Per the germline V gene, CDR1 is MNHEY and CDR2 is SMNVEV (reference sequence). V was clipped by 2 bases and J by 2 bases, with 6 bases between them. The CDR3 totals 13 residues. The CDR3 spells CASSLRRQETQYF. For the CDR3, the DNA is TGTGCCAGCAGTTTACGGCGGCAAGAGACCCAGTACTTC.

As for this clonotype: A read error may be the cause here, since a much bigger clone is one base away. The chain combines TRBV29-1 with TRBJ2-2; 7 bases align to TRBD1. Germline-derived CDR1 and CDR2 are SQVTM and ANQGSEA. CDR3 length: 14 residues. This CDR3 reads CSVVPRGNAGELFF. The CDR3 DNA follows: TGCAGCGTTGTCCCCAGGGGGAACGCCGGGGAGCTGTTTTTT.

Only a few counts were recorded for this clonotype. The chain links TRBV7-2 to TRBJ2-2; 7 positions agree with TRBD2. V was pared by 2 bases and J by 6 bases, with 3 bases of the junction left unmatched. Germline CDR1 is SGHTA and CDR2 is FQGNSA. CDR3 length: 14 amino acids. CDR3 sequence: CASSLHGGSGELFF. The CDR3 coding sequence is TGTGCCAGCAGCTTACACGGGGGGTCCGGGGAGCTGTTTTTT.

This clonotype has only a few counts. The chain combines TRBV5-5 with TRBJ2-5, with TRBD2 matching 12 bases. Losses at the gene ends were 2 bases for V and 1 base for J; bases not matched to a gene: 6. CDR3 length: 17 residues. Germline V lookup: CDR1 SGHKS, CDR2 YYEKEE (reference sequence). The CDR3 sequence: CASSFFGLAGSQETQYF. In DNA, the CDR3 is TGTGCCAGCAGCTTTTTTGGACTAGCGGGGTCCCAAGAGACCCAGTACTTC.

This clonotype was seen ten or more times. The CDR3 DNA is TGCAGCTTAACCGGGACAAGCGCCACAGATACGCAGTATTTT. This encodes CSLTGTSATDTQYF. The chain carries TRBV29-1 and TRBJ2-3, with D possibly being TRBD1 (6 bases). Germline CDR1 SQVTM, CDR2 ANQGSEA. This CDR3 contains 14 residues. Trimming pared 8 bases from V and 2 bases from J, leaving 17 bases between.

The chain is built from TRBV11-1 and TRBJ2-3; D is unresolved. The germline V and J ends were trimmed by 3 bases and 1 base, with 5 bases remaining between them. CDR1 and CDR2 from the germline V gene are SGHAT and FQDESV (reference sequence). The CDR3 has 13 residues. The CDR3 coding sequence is TGTGCCAGCAGCTTGGACCGCACAGATACGCAGTATTTT. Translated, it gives CASSLDRTDTQYF.